Listed below are T cell receptor beta chains from one sample, sequenced in a study of shared clonotypes between healthy human individuals. Assay: immunoSEQ multiplex PCR; the TCRdb copy retains only in-frame clones and omits some. The repertoire holds about 2.1 million clones, with just under 95% as singletons. The source material was naive CD8+ T cells from PBMCs. These TCRs come from a man aged 18 to 35 in good health. Some clones in this sample may be carry-over from other donors' samples. CDR3s include the opening cysteine and the closing phenylalanine or tryptophan.

J,V,CDR3
TRBJ2-5,TRBV7-9,CASSLELGIGTQYF
TRBJ2-7,TRBV6-1,CASSEEGYEQYF
TRBJ2-2,TRBV4-1,CASSPGRNTGELFF
TRBJ2-5,TRBV25-1,CASSEYRGLQETQYF
TRBJ1-2,TRBV25-1,CASMNRYGYTF
TRBJ2-2,TRBV28,CATAGQPSSGELFF
TRBJ2-7,TRBV27,CASSLFSRSLHEQYF
TRBJ2-1,TRBV2,CASSEWVRGPSSYNEQFF
TRBJ2-1,TRBV19,CASRLTGGVNEQFF
TRBJ1-5,TRBV6-5,CASSYRGPKPQHF
TRBJ2-1,TRBV7-3,CASSPTPGLAGDNEQFF
TRBJ2-1,TRBV7-3,CASSPGLSGSPYNEQFF
TRBJ1-1,TRBV5-8,CASSLTENTEAFF
TRBJ2-7,TRBV27,CASSPSVGGRGYEQYF
TRBJ2-1,TRBV18,CASSPTLSGQGTNEQFF
TRBJ2-7,TRBV27,CASSFQPTDRGSYEQYF
TRBJ2-3,TRBV5-1,CASRRGRGTDTQYF
TRBJ2-1,TRBV27,CASSFQTSGREANEQFF
TRBJ2-4,TRBV5-6,CASSLEGDGDLGIDIQYF
TRBJ2-7,TRBV5-5,CASSLPAYEQYF
TRBJ1-4,TRBV7-8,CASSSPPWREKLFF
TRBJ2-7,TRBV28,CASSSIFRQGSVSYEQYF
TRBJ1-5,TRBV18,CASSPGSPSHQHF
TRBJ2-7,TRBV6-1,CASSAFHEQYF
TRBJ2-3,TRBV29-1,CSVPAPDTQYF
TRBJ2-2,TRBV28,CASSLRSGAPVGGELFF
TRBJ2-7,TRBV25-1,CASSARDSTYEQYF
TRBJ2-5,TRBV7-9,CASSPSGPQETQYF
TRBJ1-5,TRBV23-1,CASSQGDRGRPQHF
TRBJ2-7,TRBV6-1,CASSEGRPYEQYF
TRBJ1-5,TRBV28,CASSLRTGTVGNQPQHF
TRBJ2-1,TRBV6-5,CASSYSQNEQFF
TRBJ2-7,TRBV4-1,CASSPSALYEQYF
TRBJ1-5,TRBV28,CASSLAGGQPQHF
TRBJ2-5,TRBV10-3,CAISWDNQETQYF
TRBJ2-1,TRBV9,CASSVVGTSGLGDEQFF
TRBJ1-4,TRBV19,CASSNVEKLFF
TRBJ1-2,TRBV9,CASTTAGTNYGYTF
TRBJ2-5,TRBV10-3,CAISESKRLAVETQYF
TRBJ2-7,TRBV28,CASSFTGGSYEQYF
TRBJ2-5,TRBV18,CASSYWDRVEETQYF
TRBJ2-7,TRBV6-1,CASKTGATGHEQYF
TRBJ2-1,TRBV5-1,CASSLVGGYNEQFF
TRBJ2-7,TRBV2,CASSGLVSEQYF
TRBJ2-7,TRBV7-9,CASSSNRVWEQYF
TRBJ2-1,TRBV9,CASSASGTSYNEQFF
TRBJ2-7,TRBV2,CASSPWTSGSSYEQYF
TRBJ1-2,TRBV7-2,CASSLQGPDGYTF
TRBJ2-7,TRBV7-2,CASSSRSPKPGTPIYEQYF
TRBJ2-6,TRBV28,CASSFPGFGGANVLTF
TRBJ1-2,TRBV25-1,CASSAVSSFYGYTF
TRBJ2-7,TRBV4-1,CASSQVGGSYEQYF
TRBJ2-7,TRBV7-9,CASTIMDRGYEQYF
TRBJ2-1,TRBV29-1,CSVLGGGTRQFF
TRBJ2-7,TRBV7-9,CASSSGQLPLGEQYF
TRBJ2-7,TRBV2,CASSTNRDWLIYEQYF
TRBJ1-3,TRBV6-5,CASSYSSGSGNTIYF
TRBJ1-6,TRBV5-6,CASSLTGVGSPLHF
TRBJ1-2,TRBV7-6,CASSPRFEGANYGYTF